This TCR beta chain emerged from a study of blood T cells in healthy people across ages. The ends were cut back, 5 bases at V and 13 bases at J, with 12 bases in the middle. There are 11 residues in the CDR3. From germline, CDR1 is SGHTA and CDR2 FQGNSA. Then a second PCR, running roughly 6 to 12 cycles, was carried out with a sample-barcoded 5' primer and a J-beta primer mix. TCRdb reprocessed the 5' RACE reads with MiXCR, giving one entry per CDR3 protein. Of 1,800,000 or so distinct CDR3 sequences detected, approximately 40% appear once; the ten largest clones hold more than 20%. This sequence was found in a human donor in good health. The specimen sequenced was blood. The chain combines TRBV7-2 with TRBJ2-1; possible D gene TRBD2, 5 bases. The CDR3 nucleotides are TGTGCCAGCAGCCCGTCCGGGATACAGTTCTTC. This encodes CASSPSGIQFF.